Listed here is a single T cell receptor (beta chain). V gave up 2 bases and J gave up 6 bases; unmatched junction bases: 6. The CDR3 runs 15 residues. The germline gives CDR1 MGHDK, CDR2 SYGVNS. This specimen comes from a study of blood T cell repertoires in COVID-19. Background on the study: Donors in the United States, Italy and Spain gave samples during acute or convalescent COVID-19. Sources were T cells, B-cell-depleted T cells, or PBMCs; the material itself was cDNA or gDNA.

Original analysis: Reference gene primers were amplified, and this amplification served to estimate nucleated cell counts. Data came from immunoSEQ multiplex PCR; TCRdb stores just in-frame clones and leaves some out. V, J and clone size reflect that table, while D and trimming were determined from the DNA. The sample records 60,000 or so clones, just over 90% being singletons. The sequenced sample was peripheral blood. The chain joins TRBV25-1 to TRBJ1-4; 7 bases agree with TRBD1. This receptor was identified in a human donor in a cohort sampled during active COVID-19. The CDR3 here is CASSELGTDDEKLFF. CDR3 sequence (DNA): TGTGCCAGCAGTGAACTCGGGACAGATGATGAAAAACTGTTTTTT.